These 19 T cell receptor beta chains were sequenced from one sample in a study of blood T cell repertoires in COVID-19. The data were produced by immunoSEQ multiplex PCR, yet TCRdb's version contains in-frame clones alone and is incomplete. The sample carries some 390,000 clones, 89% recorded once. Sample: PBMCs or T cells enriched from blood (not recorded which). Receptors were obtained from a woman between 25 and 40 years old who had recovered from COVID-19.

This clone was seen more than once but under ten times. J is TRBJ1-2 and V is TRBV4-3; D is undetermined. V was pared by 0 bases and J by 2 bases, with 10 bases between. The CDR3 extends over 15 amino acids. The V gene's germline CDR1 is LGHNA and CDR2 YSLEER. CDR3 nucleotide sequence: TGCGCCAGCAGCCAAGATGTCGCCCTAAACTATGGCTACACCTTC. This translates into CASSQDVALNYGYTF.

The sample holds one count of this clone. CDR3 in DNA: TGTGCTAGTGGTTTGGCTGACAGGGTGGCCTACGAGCAGTACTTC. As protein: CASGLADRVAYEQYF. The chain recombines TRBV12-5 with TRBJ2-7, with TRBD1 identical over 7 bases. CDR3 length: 15 residues. The ends lost 1 base at V and 2 bases at J; junction bases unmatched: 5. Germline V CDR1 and CDR2: LGHNT, FRNRAP.

DNA for the CDR3: TGTGCCAGCACCCTACCGAGCTCCTACAATGAGCAGTTCTTC. It specifies CASTLPSSYNEQFF. This sequence joins TRBV28 and TRBJ2-1; D remains unclear. Trimming removed 7 bases from V and 0 bases from J, with 10 bases in between. Germline CDR1 and CDR2: MDHEN and SYDVKM. There are 14 residues in the CDR3.

The chain recombines TRBV3-1 (or the pseudogene TRBV3-2) with TRBJ2-1; 10 positions match TRBD2. The V gene's germline CDR1 is LGHDT and CDR2 YNNKEL (reference sequence). J gave up 0 bases and V 5 bases, and 13 bases lay outside the gene matches. CDR3 size: 19 residues. As DNA, the CDR3 is TGTGCCAGCAGCTCACCCCCCCTAGCGGGAGCAGGCTCCTACAATGAGCAGTTCTTC. Translated, it gives CASSSPPLAGAGSYNEQFF.

The chain has TRBV6-2 or TRBV6-3 and TRBJ2-3; 10 bases match TRBD2. Trimming took 5 bases from V and 8 from J; bases not matched to a gene: 10. The CDR3 has 15 residues. The germline V gene encodes CDR1 MNHEY and CDR2 SVGEGT. The CDR3 reads CASSPIAGGETTQYF. The CDR3 nucleotides read TGTGCCAGCAGTCCCATAGCGGGGGGTGAAACTACGCAGTATTTT.

The chain carries TRBV10-2 and TRBJ1-1; tentatively, D is TRBD1 (6 bases). This CDR3 is 13 amino acids long. V was pared by 7 bases and J by 0 bases, with 9 bases between. CDR1 is WSHSY, CDR2 SAAADI, per germline. CDR3 residues: CASKDSMNTEAFF. The DNA for the CDR3 is TGCGCCAGCAAGGACAGCATGAACACTGAAGCTTTCTTT.

This chain uses TRBV27 with TRBJ1-6, with D hard to call. Trimming removed 3 bases at V and 10 bases at J, with 13 bases between. Germline V CDR1 and CDR2: MNHEY, SMNVEV (reference sequence). The CDR3 covers 14 residues. The chain's CDR3 is CASSLVSGRSPLHF. The CDR3 DNA sequence: TGTGCCAGCAGTTTGGTGTCAGGCCGGTCACCCCTCCACTTT.

The chain couples TRBV25-1 to TRBJ2-1, with 7 bases identical to TRBD1. CDR3 length equals 14 residues. Losses at the gene ends were 4 bases for V and 7 bases for J; bases not matched to a gene: 7. CDR1 and CDR2 (germline): MGHDK, SYGVNS. The CDR3 nucleotides read TGTGCCAGCAGTGCTCGACAGGGTAGGAATGAGCAGTTCTTC. This codes for CASSARQGRNEQFF.

This sequence joins TRBV5-6 and TRBJ2-7; D is uncertain. Germline V gives CDR1 SGHDT, CDR2 YYEEEE. The CDR3 length is 14 residues. V was pared by 1 base and J by 2 bases, with 10 bases between. In nucleotides, the CDR3 is TGTGCCAGCAGCTTGCTGTCCGGTACCTACGAGCAGTACTTC. As protein: CASSLLSGTYEQYF. Full variable domain (outside the CDR3, taken from reference TRBV5-6 and TRBJ2-7): DAGVTQSPTHLIKTRGQQVTLRCSPKSGHDTVSWYQQALGQGPQFIFQYYEEEERQRGNFPDRFSGHQFPNYSSELNVNALLLGDSALYLCASSLLSGTYEQYFGPGTRLTVT.

The genes are TRBV6-1 and TRBJ2-1; D possibly corresponds to TRBD2 (5 bases). The CDR3 is made up of 14 amino acids. V was shortened by 1 base and J by 10 bases, with 14 bases between the two germline ends. The germline CDR1 and CDR2 sequences are MNHNS and SASEGT. In nucleotides, the CDR3 is TGTGCCAGCAGTGAAGGGGTGGACTTCCGGGAGCAGTTCTTC. Amino acid sequence: CASSEGVDFREQFF.

This clone was counted once. The CDR3 nucleotides read TGTGCCAGCTACCCTGGGGTGGGAGGAGTTTATGGCTACACCTTC. This translates into CASYPGVGGVYGYTF. This chain joins TRBV9 and TRBJ1-2; D not certain. The germline V gene has CDR1 SGDLS and CDR2 YYNGEE. The ends were cut back, 7 bases at V and 5 bases at J, with 21 bases in the middle. The CDR3 covers 15 residues.

The gene calls are TRBV7-6 and TRBJ2-2; 9 bases line up with TRBD1. Germline CDR1 reads SGHVS; CDR2 reads FNYEAQ. The CDR3 consists of 17 residues. The ends lost 5 bases at V and 1 base at J; junction bases unmatched: 8. The CDR3 loop reads CASSPRPGQGNTGELFF. CDR3 nucleotides: TGTGCCAGCAGCCCACGTCCGGGACAGGGGAACACCGGGGAGCTGTTTTTT.

The rearrangement links TRBV12-5 to TRBJ1-5; weak D call: TRBD1 (6 bases). CDR1 and CDR2 from the germline V gene are LGHNT and FRNRAP. The length of the CDR3 is 13 residues. The V end was cut by 9 bases, the J end by 6 bases, with 15 bases between. CDR3 bases: TGTGCTAGCGGGTTACAGGGAAGTCAGCCCCAGCATTTT. Protein sequence: CASGLQGSQPQHF.

This clone was recorded only once. The chain uses TRBV7-3 and TRBJ2-7, with TRBD1 matching 7 bases. The CDR3 length is 13 residues. J gave up 3 bases and V 2 bases, and 1 base lay outside the gene matches. The germline V gene encodes CDR1 SGHTA and CDR2 FQGTGA. The CDR3 protein is CASSLHRGYEQYF. The DNA for the CDR3 is TGTGCCAGCAGCTTACACAGGGGCTACGAGCAGTACTTC.

This clone was detected only a few times. CDR3 sequence reads: CASSPDTYYGYTF. The CDR3 coding sequence is TGTGCCAGCTCACCAGACACTTACTATGGCTACACCTTC. This chain joins TRBV18 and TRBJ1-2; D call uncertain. The CDR3 sequence is 13 residues long. CDR1 KGHSH and CDR2 LQKENI come from the germline V gene. V gave up 2 bases and J gave up 3 bases, with 7 bases separating them.

The V gene is TRBV2, the J gene TRBJ1-4, with D uncertain. The germline gives CDR1 SNHLY, CDR2 FYNNEI. V was pared by 3 bases and J by 8 bases, with 13 bases between. The CDR3 has 14 amino acids. The CDR3 nucleotides are TGTGCCAGCAGTGAGGGCAGACGAGACGAAAAACTGTTTTTT. Its translation is CASSEGRRDEKLFF.

The chain joins TRBV19 to TRBJ2-1; D may be TRBD2 (6 bases). CDR3 length: 10 residues. Germline V gene data show CDR1 as LNHDA and CDR2 as SQIVND (reference sequence). The germline V and J ends were trimmed by 10 bases and 8 bases, with 9 bases remaining between them. CDR3 DNA sequence: TGTGCCACGGGGGACCATGAGCAGTTCTTC. Its translation is CATGDHEQFF.

CDR3 in DNA: TGCGCCAGCAGTGAGCCTGAGCGGGAGCCGGTTACTGAGCAGTTCTTC. It encodes CASSEPEREPVTEQFF. The genes are TRBV10-2 and TRBJ2-1; 8 bases map to TRBD2. The junction had 12 bases not matched to a gene; V was cut back by 2 bases and J by 9 bases. Germline assignment: CDR1 WSHSY and CDR2 SAAADI. The CDR3 spans 16 residues.

This clone was seen a few times. The chain links TRBV2 to TRBJ2-7; the match to TRBD1 covers 10 bases. Looked up from germline, CDR1 is SNHLY and CDR2 is FYNNEI. CDR3 length: 14 amino acids. V shed 6 bases and J 5 bases; nucleotides not matched to a gene: 7. The CDR3 DNA reads TGTGCCAGCAGGAGGGACAGGGGTGACCACGAGCAGTACTTC. The encoded protein is CASRRDRGDHEQYF.